The clone carrying this T cell receptor beta chain was picked up a small number of times. This sample is drawn from a study of CD8+CD57+ T cells in acquired aplastic anemia. There are 16 residues in the CDR3. Germline V gene lookup returns CDR1 KGHSH and CDR2 LQKENI. Trimming left V 3 bases short and J 5 bases short, with 17 bases between. Genomic DNA provided the template from which TCR beta VDJ and CDR3 profiles were obtained. In TCRdb, the reads were re-called with MiXCR into one record per CDR3 protein. The sample lists around 130,000 distinct CDR3 sequences, around 50% occurring once. The V and J genes are TRBV18 and TRBJ2-1; TRBD1 might be the D (5 bases). The TCR originated in a human donor in good health, serving as a control. The specimen was sorted CD4+, CD8+, or CD8+CD57+ T cells (not recorded which) from PBMCs. The CDR3 DNA sequence: TGTGCCAGCTCACCCCAGGGCCGCTATAGGGACAATGAGCAGTTCTTC. It specifies CASSPQGRYRDNEQFF.